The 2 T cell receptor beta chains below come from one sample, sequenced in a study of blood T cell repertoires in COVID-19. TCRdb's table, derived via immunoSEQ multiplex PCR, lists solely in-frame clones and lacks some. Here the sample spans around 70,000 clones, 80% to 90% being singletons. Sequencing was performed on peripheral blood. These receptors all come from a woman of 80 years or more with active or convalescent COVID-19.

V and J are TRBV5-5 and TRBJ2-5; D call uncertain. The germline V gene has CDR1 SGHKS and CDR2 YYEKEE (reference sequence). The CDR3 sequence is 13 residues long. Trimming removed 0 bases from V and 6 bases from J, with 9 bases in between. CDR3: CASSLVGPKTQYF. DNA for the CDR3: TGTGCCAGCAGCTTGGTGGGCCCTAAGACCCAGTACTTC.

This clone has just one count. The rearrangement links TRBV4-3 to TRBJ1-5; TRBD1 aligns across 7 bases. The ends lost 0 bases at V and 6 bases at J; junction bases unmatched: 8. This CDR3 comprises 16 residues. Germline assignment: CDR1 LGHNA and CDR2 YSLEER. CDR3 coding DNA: TGCGCCAGCAGCCAAGATGACAGGGTCCAGGTTCAGCCCCAGCATTTT. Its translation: CASSQDDRVQVQPQHF.